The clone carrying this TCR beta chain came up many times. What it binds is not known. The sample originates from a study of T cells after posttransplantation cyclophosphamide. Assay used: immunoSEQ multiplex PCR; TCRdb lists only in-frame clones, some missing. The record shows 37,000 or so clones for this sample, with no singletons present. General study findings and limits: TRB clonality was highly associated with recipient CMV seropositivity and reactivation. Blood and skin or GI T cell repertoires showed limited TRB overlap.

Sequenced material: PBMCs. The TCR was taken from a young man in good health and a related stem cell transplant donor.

This chain's CDR3 is CASSSPSSGSLRLFF. The CDR3 nucleotides are TGTGCCAGCAGCTCACCCTCCTCCGGGTCTCTGCGACTGTTTTTT. The chain uses TRBV7-2 and TRBJ1-4, with unresolved D. CDR1 and CDR2 (germline): SGHTA, FQGNSA. Deletions cut 4 bases from V and 13 bases from J, with 22 bases between. The CDR3 is 15 amino acids.